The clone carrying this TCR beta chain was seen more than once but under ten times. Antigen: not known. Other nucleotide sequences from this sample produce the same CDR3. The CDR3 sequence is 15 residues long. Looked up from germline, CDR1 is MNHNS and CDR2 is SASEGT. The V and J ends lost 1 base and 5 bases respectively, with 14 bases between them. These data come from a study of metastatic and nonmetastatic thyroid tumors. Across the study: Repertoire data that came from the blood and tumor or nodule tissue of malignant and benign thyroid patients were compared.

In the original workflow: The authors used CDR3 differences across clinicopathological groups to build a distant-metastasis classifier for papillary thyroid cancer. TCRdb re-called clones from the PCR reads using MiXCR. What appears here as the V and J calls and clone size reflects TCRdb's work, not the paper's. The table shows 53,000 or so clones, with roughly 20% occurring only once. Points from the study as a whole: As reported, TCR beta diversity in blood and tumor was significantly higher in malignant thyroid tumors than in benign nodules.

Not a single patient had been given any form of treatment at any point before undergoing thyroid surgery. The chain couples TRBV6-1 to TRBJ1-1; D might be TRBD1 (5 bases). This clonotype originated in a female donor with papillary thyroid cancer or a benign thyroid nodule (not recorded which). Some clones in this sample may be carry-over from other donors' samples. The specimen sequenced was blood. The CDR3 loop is CASSEVGTGRTEAFF. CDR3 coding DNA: TGTGCCAGCAGTGAAGTGGGGACGGGGCGAACTGAAGCTTTCTTT.